Following are 8 T cell receptor beta chains from one sample sequenced in a study of low-dose radiotherapy and immunotherapy resistance in tumors. First-strand cDNA relied on TRAV- and TRBV-specific primers spanning alpha and beta chains. TCR amplification involved around 22 PCR cycles with a constant-region primer and V-primer adapter. A single record per CDR3 protein comes from TCRdb applying MiXCR to the reads. The table lists 15,000 to 20,000 distinct CDR3 sequences, 70% of them singletons, with 4.5% to 7% in the top ten. These receptors were obtained from a human donor with advanced metastatic prostate, ovarian, gallbladder or colorectal cancer (not recorded which). This table probably holds off-target reads from a library built for another chain.

This clonotype is medium-sized. The V call is TRBV28, the J call TRBJ2-2; 9 bases align to TRBD2. This CDR3 region has 13 residues. Germline CDR1 reads MDHEN; CDR2 reads SYDVKM. CDR3 bases: TGTGGGATAGCGGGAGTAAACACCGGGGAGCTGTTTTTT. Amino acids: CGIAGVNTGELFF.

This clonotype rates as medium-sized. The rearrangement joins TRBV28 to TRBJ2-7; D gene ambiguous. This CDR3 contains 13 residues. Germline lookup yields CDR1 MDHEN and CDR2 SYDVKM. Trimming took off 3 bases at V and 3 bases at J, with 9 bases between the two ends. The CDR3 DNA follows: TGTGCCAGCAGTTTCCGTGGTCTCTACGAGCAGTACTTC. Residues: CASSFRGLYEQYF.

The rearrangement uses TRBV18 and TRBJ2-7, with D tentatively TRBD1 (7 bases). Germline V gives CDR1 KGHSH, CDR2 LQKENI. Trimming pared 6 bases from V and 0 bases from J, leaving 21 bases between. The CDR3 sequence is 17 residues long. The CDR3 loop is CASSPPGGTDYSYEQYF. The CDR3 DNA is TGTGCCAGCTCTCCCCCGGGCGGGACAGACTACTCCTACGAGCAGTACTTC.

The J gene is TRBJ1-2, the V gene TRBV10-3; TRBD1 matches at 9 bases. CDR3 length: 16 residues. Germline lookup yields CDR1 ENHRY and CDR2 SYGVKD. Losses at the gene ends were 3 bases for V and 1 base for J; bases not matched to a gene: 6. The DNA for the CDR3 is TGTGCCATCAGTGATATTGGGACAGGGCGTAACTATGGCTACACCTTC. Its protein product is CAISDIGTGRNYGYTF.

The chain employs TRBV18 and TRBJ1-5; 7 positions match TRBD1. The ends lost 5 bases at V and 3 bases at J; junction bases unmatched: 7. Germline V gives CDR1 KGHSH, CDR2 LQKENI. The CDR3 has 15 residues. CDR3 nucleotides: TGTGCCAGCTCAACCGGGACAGCAATCAATCAGCCCCAGCATTTT. This gives the protein CASSTGTAINQPQHF.

The V and J genes are TRBV5-5 and TRBJ1-1; D unresolved. Germline V gene sequence: CDR1 SGHKS, CDR2 YYEKEE (reference sequence). V dropped 2 bases and J dropped 1 base, with 6 bases sitting between them. The CDR3 sequence is 13 residues long. The CDR3 DNA reads as TGTGCCAGCAGCTTTCGGGGGAACACTGAAGCTTTCTTT. Residues: CASSFRGNTEAFF.

V usage is TRBV5-4 and J usage is TRBJ2-1; 8 bases are a match to TRBD2. Germline lookup yields CDR1 SGHNT and CDR2 YYREEE (reference sequence). The CDR3 has 15 amino acids. With V trimmed by 0 bases and J by 5 bases, 4 bases remained unmatched. The CDR3 protein is CASSLDGGGHNEQFF. The CDR3 region has the DNA TGTGCCAGCAGCTTGGACGGGGGGGGGCACAATGAGCAGTTCTTC.

The table lists this clonotype with a count of one. V usage is TRBV11-1 and J usage is TRBJ2-7, with D perhaps TRBD1 (5 bases). CDR1 and CDR2 from the germline V gene are SGHAT and FQDESV (reference sequence). V lost 4 bases and J lost 0, with 13 bases in between. This CDR3 comprises 15 residues. The CDR3 spells CASSSVTENSYEQYF. The CDR3, as DNA: TGTGCCAGCAGCTCTGTGACAGAGAACTCCTACGAGCAGTACTTC.